This is a list of T cell receptor beta chains from one sample in a study of blood T cell repertoires in COVID-19. The table came from immunoSEQ multiplex PCR; TCRdb's copy has only in-frame clones and leaves some out. The data contain about 230,000 clones, around 85% of them singletons. The sample consisted of peripheral blood. The receptors stem from a woman over 75 with acute or convalescent COVID-19. Each CDR3 is given with its conserved first and last residue. A D gene is named only where the DNA matches it firmly. Part of the rows lack a size; the others show once, few, many or a class for expanded clones.

clone_size: once; v_call: TRBV19; cdr3_length: 19; d_call: TRBD2; j_call: TRBJ2-3; cdr3_nt: TGTGCCAGTAGTATTTCCGGACTAGCGGGGGGGACTTCCACAGATACGCAGTATTTT; cdr3_aa: CASSISGLAGGTSTDTQYF
clone_size: NA; v_call: TRBV30; cdr3_length: 14; d_call: TRBD2; j_call: TRBJ2-3; cdr3_nt: TGTGCCGGGGCTAGCGGGAGGGCCACAGATACGCAGTATTTT; cdr3_aa: CAGASGRATDTQYF
clone_size: NA; v_call: TRBV19; cdr3_length: 16; d_call: TRBD2; j_call: TRBJ2-3; cdr3_nt: TGTGCCAGTAGTGCCCGACTAGCGGGGACCACAGATACGCAGTATTTT; cdr3_aa: CASSARLAGTTDTQYF
clone_size: NA; v_call: TRBV2; cdr3_length: 14; d_call: TRBD1; j_call: TRBJ1-5; cdr3_nt: TGTGCCAGCAGTGGACAGGGGAGCGGACAGCCCCAGCATTTT; cdr3_aa: CASSGQGSGQPQHF
clone_size: NA; v_call: TRBV28; cdr3_length: 15; d_call: NA; j_call: TRBJ2-7; cdr3_nt: TGTGCCAGCAGTTTACCTCAGGATTACCCCTACGAGCAGTACTTC; cdr3_aa: CASSLPQDYPYEQYF
clone_size: NA; v_call: TRBV10-1; cdr3_length: 14; d_call: TRBD2; j_call: TRBJ2-3; cdr3_nt: TGCGCCAGCAGTGTGGCGGGAGGGGCAGATACGCAGTATTTT; cdr3_aa: CASSVAGGADTQYF
clone_size: once; v_call: TRBV6-1; cdr3_length: 18; d_call: TRBD1; j_call: TRBJ1-6; cdr3_nt: TGTGCCAGCAGTGCAAACAGGGGACCCCGCTCCTATAATTCACCCCTCCACTTT; cdr3_aa: CASSANRGPRSYNSPLHF
clone_size: NA; v_call: TRBV7-9; cdr3_length: 19; d_call: TRBD2; j_call: TRBJ2-7; cdr3_nt: TGTGCCAGCAGCTTAGCGCTGGGACTAGCGGGACCTATATCCTACGAGCAGTACTTC; cdr3_aa: CASSLALGLAGPISYEQYF
clone_size: NA; v_call: TRBV2; cdr3_length: 13; d_call: NA; j_call: TRBJ2-3; cdr3_nt: TGTGCCAGCCGGGACTTTGGCACAGATACGCAGTATTTT; cdr3_aa: CASRDFGTDTQYF
clone_size: few; v_call: TRBV6-6; cdr3_length: 14; d_call: NA; j_call: TRBJ2-3; cdr3_nt: TGTGCCAGCCACTTCTTTTCGGGGGCAGATACGCAGTATTTT; cdr3_aa: CASHFFSGADTQYF
clone_size: once; v_call: TRBV28; cdr3_length: 15; d_call: NA; j_call: TRBJ1-1; cdr3_nt: TGTGCCAGCAGCCCCTTAGTGGGAGGAGGGACTGAAGCTTTCTTT; cdr3_aa: CASSPLVGGGTEAFF
clone_size: NA; v_call: TRBV5-1; cdr3_length: 13; d_call: NA; j_call: TRBJ2-7; cdr3_nt: TGCGCCAGCAGCTTTACCGTAACAGGGGAGCAGTACTTC; cdr3_aa: CASSFTVTGEQYF
clone_size: once; v_call: TRBV9; cdr3_length: 14; d_call: NA; j_call: TRBJ2-2; cdr3_nt: TGTGCCAGCAGCGCATCGACAGTAGACGGGGAGCTGTTTTTT; cdr3_aa: CASSASTVDGELFF
clone_size: NA; v_call: TRBV19; cdr3_length: 14; d_call: TRBD1; j_call: TRBJ2-3; cdr3_nt: TGTGCCAGTATGGGGCCAGGGGGCATTGGTACGCAGTATTTT; cdr3_aa: CASMGPGGIGTQYF
clone_size: NA; v_call: TRBV5-1; cdr3_length: 14; d_call: NA; j_call: TRBJ1-1; cdr3_nt: TGCGCCAGCAGCCTCACCCCCGGGAACACTGAAGCTTTCTTT; cdr3_aa: CASSLTPGNTEAFF
clone_size: NA; v_call: TRBV6-4; cdr3_length: 15; d_call: TRBD1; j_call: TRBJ2-2; cdr3_nt: TGTGCCAGCAGAGAGGGACAGGGAAACACCGGGGAGCTGTTTTTT; cdr3_aa: CASREGQGNTGELFF
clone_size: NA; v_call: TRBV21-1; cdr3_length: 14; d_call: NA; j_call: TRBJ1-6; cdr3_nt: TGTGCCAGCAAGTGGGGGGGGCCTTTTTCACCCCTCCACTTT; cdr3_aa: CASKWGGPFSPLHF
clone_size: NA; v_call: TRBV19; cdr3_length: 13; d_call: NA; j_call: TRBJ1-5; cdr3_nt: TGTGCCAGTAGTATAGATTCCCTCGGGCCCCAGCATTTT; cdr3_aa: CASSIDSLGPQHF
clone_size: NA; v_call: TRBV4-2; cdr3_length: 15; d_call: TRBD1; j_call: TRBJ1-5; cdr3_nt: TGTGCCAGCAGCAAAGGACAGGGGGGCAATCAGCCCCAGCATTTT; cdr3_aa: CASSKGQGGNQPQHF
clone_size: NA; v_call: TRBV4-1; cdr3_length: 16; d_call: TRBD1; j_call: TRBJ1-1; cdr3_nt: TGCGCCAGCAGCCAAGTCGGAGGGACAGGGCCCGGAGGAGCTTTCTTT; cdr3_aa: CASSQVGGTGPGGAFF
clone_size: NA; v_call: TRBV3-1/TRBV3-2; cdr3_length: 18; d_call: TRBD2; j_call: TRBJ2-3; cdr3_nt: TGTGCCAGCAGCCAAGACTCCGGGACTAGCGGGGGGGCAAATACGCAGTATTTT; cdr3_aa: CASSQDSGTSGGANTQYF
clone_size: NA; v_call: TRBV4-1; cdr3_length: 15; d_call: NA; j_call: TRBJ2-2; cdr3_nt: TGCGCCAGCAGCCAAGTACCGGCGGTCACCGGGGAGCTGTTTTTT; cdr3_aa: CASSQVPAVTGELFF
clone_size: once; v_call: TRBV10-3; cdr3_length: 14; d_call: TRBD1; j_call: TRBJ1-5; cdr3_nt: TGTGCCATCACAGAACAGGGGGCAGGGCAGCCCCAGCATTTT; cdr3_aa: CAITEQGAGQPQHF
clone_size: NA; v_call: TRBV11-3; cdr3_length: 15; d_call: NA; j_call: TRBJ2-3; cdr3_nt: TGTGCCAGCAGCCCCTCTGGACTTCTCACAGATACGCAGTATTTT; cdr3_aa: CASSPSGLLTDTQYF
clone_size: NA; v_call: TRBV6-5; cdr3_length: 15; d_call: TRBD1; j_call: TRBJ1-5; cdr3_nt: TGTGCCAGCAGTTACAGGACAGGAAGCAATCAGCCCCAGCATTTT; cdr3_aa: CASSYRTGSNQPQHF
clone_size: NA; v_call: TRBV19; cdr3_length: 15; d_call: NA; j_call: TRBJ1-2; cdr3_nt: TGTGCCAGTAGTGCCCCAGGGTTCCTCAACTATGGCTACACCTTC; cdr3_aa: CASSAPGFLNYGYTF
clone_size: NA; v_call: TRBV5-4; cdr3_length: 14; d_call: NA; j_call: TRBJ1-3; cdr3_nt: TGTGCCAGCGAACAGGGTCCCTCTGGAAACACCATATATTTT; cdr3_aa: CASEQGPSGNTIYF
clone_size: NA; v_call: TRBV15; cdr3_length: 16; d_call: NA; j_call: TRBJ2-5; cdr3_nt: TGTGCCACCAGCAGGGGATTAGGGCGGGGCCAAGAGACCCAGTACTTC; cdr3_aa: CATSRGLGRGQETQYF
clone_size: NA; v_call: TRBV5-1; cdr3_length: 14; d_call: TRBD1; j_call: TRBJ1-2; cdr3_nt: TGCGCCAGCAGCATGGGACAGGCCAACTATGGCTACACCTTC; cdr3_aa: CASSMGQANYGYTF
clone_size: NA; v_call: TRBV7-9; cdr3_length: 17; d_call: TRBD1; j_call: TRBJ2-5; cdr3_nt: TGTGCCAGCAGTCATCACAGGGGCGGGTATGCTCTGGAGACCCAGTACTTC; cdr3_aa: CASSHHRGGYALETQYF
clone_size: NA; v_call: TRBV5-1; cdr3_length: 15; d_call: NA; j_call: TRBJ2-3; cdr3_nt: TGCGCCAGCAGCTTGCAGGACTCCCACACAGATACGCAGTATTTT; cdr3_aa: CASSLQDSHTDTQYF
clone_size: NA; v_call: TRBV5-1; cdr3_length: 14; d_call: NA; j_call: TRBJ2-3; cdr3_nt: TGCGCCAGCGTGTTGGACAGTCGCACAGATACGCAGTATTTT; cdr3_aa: CASVLDSRTDTQYF
clone_size: NA; v_call: TRBV5-6; cdr3_length: 17; d_call: TRBD1; j_call: TRBJ2-1; cdr3_nt: TGTGCCAGCAGCTCGACCTACCGGGGACAGGGGCTCTTTATCCCGTTCTTC; cdr3_aa: CASSSTYRGQGLFIPFF
clone_size: NA; v_call: TRBV7-2; cdr3_length: 14; d_call: TRBD1; j_call: TRBJ1-2; cdr3_nt: TGTGCCAGCAGCCCTGACAGGGCCCTCGGTGGCTACACCTTC; cdr3_aa: CASSPDRALGGYTF
clone_size: NA; v_call: TRBV12-5; cdr3_length: 16; d_call: TRBD2; j_call: TRBJ2-3; cdr3_nt: TGTGCTAGTGGTGGGCGGACTAGCGGGACTGCAGATACGCAGTATTTT; cdr3_aa: CASGGRTSGTADTQYF
clone_size: NA; v_call: TRBV29-1; cdr3_length: 12; d_call: NA; j_call: TRBJ2-6; cdr3_nt: TGCAGCGGCGGGTCTGGGGCCAACGTCCTGACTTTC; cdr3_aa: CSGGSGANVLTF
clone_size: NA; v_call: TRBV6-5; cdr3_length: 13; d_call: NA; j_call: TRBJ1-1; cdr3_nt: TGTGCCAGCCGGGTCAGCTTTTCCACTGAAGCTTTCTTT; cdr3_aa: CASRVSFSTEAFF
clone_size: NA; v_call: TRBV6-4; cdr3_length: 14; d_call: NA; j_call: TRBJ2-7; cdr3_nt: TGTGCCAGCAGTGACGCCCCGGGGGAAGGCGAGCAGTACTTC; cdr3_aa: CASSDAPGEGEQYF
clone_size: many; v_call: TRBV5-1; cdr3_length: 14; d_call: NA; j_call: TRBJ2-2; cdr3_nt: TGCGCCAGCAGCTTGGACACGAACACCGGGGAGCTGTTTTTT; cdr3_aa: CASSLDTNTGELFF
clone_size: NA; v_call: TRBV28; cdr3_length: 15; d_call: TRBD1; j_call: TRBJ1-5; cdr3_nt: TGTGCCAGCAGCCGCCACGGACAGGTCAATCAGCCCCAGCATTTT; cdr3_aa: CASSRHGQVNQPQHF
clone_size: NA; v_call: TRBV29-1; cdr3_length: 13; d_call: NA; j_call: TRBJ1-1; cdr3_nt: TGCAGCGTTGAACCGCAGGGCCGTGGGGAAGCTTTCTTT; cdr3_aa: CSVEPQGRGEAFF
clone_size: NA; v_call: TRBV16; cdr3_length: 14; d_call: NA; j_call: TRBJ1-1; cdr3_nt: TGTGCCAGCAGCCAATTTCTTTTGAACACTGAAGCTTTCTTT; cdr3_aa: CASSQFLLNTEAFF
clone_size: NA; v_call: TRBV5-4; cdr3_length: 15; d_call: TRBD2; j_call: TRBJ2-1; cdr3_nt: TGTGCCAGCAGCTTGGTAGGGCGGGAGTTTAATGAGCAGTTCTTC; cdr3_aa: CASSLVGREFNEQFF
clone_size: NA; v_call: TRBV5-1; cdr3_length: 15; d_call: NA; j_call: TRBJ2-7; cdr3_nt: TGCGCCACCCGGGAGGGTACAGGGGCCCCCTACGAGCAGTACTTC; cdr3_aa: CATREGTGAPYEQYF
clone_size: NA; v_call: TRBV5-4; cdr3_length: 14; d_call: NA; j_call: TRBJ2-1; cdr3_nt: TGTGCCAGCAATCCAGGGCCCTCCTACAATGAGCAGTTCTTC; cdr3_aa: CASNPGPSYNEQFF
clone_size: NA; v_call: TRBV11-3; cdr3_length: 15; d_call: TRBD2; j_call: TRBJ2-5; cdr3_nt: TGTGCCAGCAGCTTAGCGGGAGGGGTTCAAGAGACCCAGTACTTC; cdr3_aa: CASSLAGGVQETQYF
clone_size: few; v_call: TRBV7-2; cdr3_length: 13; d_call: NA; j_call: TRBJ1-2; cdr3_nt: TGTGCCAGCAGCTTAGGGCAGGGCGGCGGCTACACCTTC; cdr3_aa: CASSLGQGGGYTF
clone_size: NA; v_call: TRBV24-1; cdr3_length: 14; d_call: TRBD2; j_call: TRBJ2-1; cdr3_nt: TGTGCCACCAGTGCTAGTAGCGGGAGCAATGAGCAGTTCTTC; cdr3_aa: CATSASSGSNEQFF
clone_size: NA; v_call: TRBV6-2/TRBV6-3; cdr3_length: 14; d_call: NA; j_call: TRBJ1-6; cdr3_nt: TGTGCCAGCAGTCCGACAGGCTCATATTCACCCCTCCACTTT; cdr3_aa: CASSPTGSYSPLHF
clone_size: few; v_call: TRBV11-2; cdr3_length: 15; d_call: NA; j_call: TRBJ1-6; cdr3_nt: TGTGCCAGCACTTACGCAGGGAATTTTGATTCACCCCTCCACTTT; cdr3_aa: CASTYAGNFDSPLHF
clone_size: once; v_call: TRBV9; cdr3_length: 15; d_call: NA; j_call: TRBJ1-3; cdr3_nt: TGTGCCAGCAGCGTAGATTATGTCTCTGGAAACACCATATATTTT; cdr3_aa: CASSVDYVSGNTIYF
clone_size: NA; v_call: TRBV3-1/TRBV3-2; cdr3_length: 15; d_call: NA; j_call: TRBJ2-7; cdr3_nt: TGTGCCAGCAGCCAGATGCGAGTCCTAGGCTACGAGCAGTACTTC; cdr3_aa: CASSQMRVLGYEQYF
clone_size: NA; v_call: TRBV5-1; cdr3_length: 15; d_call: NA; j_call: TRBJ1-5; cdr3_nt: TGCGCCAGCAGCTTATTCGGGGAAAGCAATCAGCCCCAGCATTTT; cdr3_aa: CASSLFGESNQPQHF
clone_size: NA; v_call: TRBV6-1; cdr3_length: 13; d_call: TRBD2; j_call: TRBJ2-3; cdr3_nt: TGTGCCAGCAGTGAAGGGGGGGGAGATACGCAGTATTTT; cdr3_aa: CASSEGGGDTQYF
clone_size: NA; v_call: TRBV7-8; cdr3_length: 16; d_call: TRBD1; j_call: TRBJ1-3; cdr3_nt: TGTGCCAGCAGTTTAGTCCCCGGGACAGTTGGAAACACCATATATTTT; cdr3_aa: CASSLVPGTVGNTIYF
clone_size: NA; v_call: TRBV6-1; cdr3_length: 13; d_call: TRBD2; j_call: TRBJ2-1; cdr3_nt: TGTGCCAGCAGTGAATCGGGGGGTTTTGAGCAGTTCTTC; cdr3_aa: CASSESGGFEQFF
clone_size: NA; v_call: TRBV28; cdr3_length: 14; d_call: NA; j_call: TRBJ1-1; cdr3_nt: TGTGCCAGCAAACCTATGGGGGGGTTTTTTGAAGCTTTCTTT; cdr3_aa: CASKPMGGFFEAFF
clone_size: NA; v_call: TRBV7-2; cdr3_length: 15; d_call: NA; j_call: TRBJ2-7; cdr3_nt: TGTGCCAGCAGCTCTGGGGGGACCCTTTCCTACGAGCAGTACTTC; cdr3_aa: CASSSGGTLSYEQYF
clone_size: NA; v_call: TRBV29-1; cdr3_length: 13; d_call: TRBD1; j_call: TRBJ1-1; cdr3_nt: TGCAGCCAGACGGACAGGGCGGGAACTGAAGCTTTCTTT; cdr3_aa: CSQTDRAGTEAFF